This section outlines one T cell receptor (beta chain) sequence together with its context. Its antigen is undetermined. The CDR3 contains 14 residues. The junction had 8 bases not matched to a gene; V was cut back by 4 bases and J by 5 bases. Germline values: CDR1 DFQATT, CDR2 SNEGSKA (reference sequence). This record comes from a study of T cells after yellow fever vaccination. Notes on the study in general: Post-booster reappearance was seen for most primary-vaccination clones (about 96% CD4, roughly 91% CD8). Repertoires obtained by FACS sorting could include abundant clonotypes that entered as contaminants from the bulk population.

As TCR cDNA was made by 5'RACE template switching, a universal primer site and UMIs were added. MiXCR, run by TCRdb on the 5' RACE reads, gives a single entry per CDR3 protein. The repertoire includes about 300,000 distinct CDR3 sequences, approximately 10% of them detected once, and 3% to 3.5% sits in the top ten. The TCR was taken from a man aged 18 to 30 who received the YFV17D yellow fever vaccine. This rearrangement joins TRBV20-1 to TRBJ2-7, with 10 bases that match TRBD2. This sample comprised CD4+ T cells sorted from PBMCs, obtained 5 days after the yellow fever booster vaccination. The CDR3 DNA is TGCAGTGCTATCGAAGCGGGGGGGTCCGACGAGCAGTACTTC. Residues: CSAIEAGGSDEQYF.